The clone carrying this T cell receptor beta chain was counted between two and nine times. Antigen specificity is unknown. This specimen belongs to a study of CD8 T cells in ankylosing spondylitis. Study findings and constraints: Matched synovial fluid from ankylosing spondylitis patients was reported to be enriched for disease-linked clones. Ankylosing spondylitis blood seemed to carry a telltale TCR beta motif made of several highly homologous variants.

Using quantitative 5'-RACE with molecular barcodes, the authors made TCR beta libraries. TCRdb reprocessed the 5' RACE reads via MiXCR and lists one record per CDR3 protein. The sample carries 250,000 to 400,000 distinct CDR3 sequences, 11% recorded once. The CDR3 extends over 16 amino acids. Looked up from germline, CDR1 is KGHSH and CDR2 is LQKENI. Trimming took 3 bases from V and 3 from J, leaving 17 bases between them. The sample taken for sequencing was blood, either unsorted or a sorted T cell fraction (not recorded which). The TCR was taken from a female donor with ankylosing spondylitis or in good health (not recorded which). The J gene is TRBJ1-1, the V gene TRBV18; the D is unclear. The CDR3 loop reads CASSPLFGDRDTEAFF. CDR3 sequence (DNA): TGTGCCAGCTCACCCCTCTTCGGGGATCGGGACACTGAAGCTTTCTTT.